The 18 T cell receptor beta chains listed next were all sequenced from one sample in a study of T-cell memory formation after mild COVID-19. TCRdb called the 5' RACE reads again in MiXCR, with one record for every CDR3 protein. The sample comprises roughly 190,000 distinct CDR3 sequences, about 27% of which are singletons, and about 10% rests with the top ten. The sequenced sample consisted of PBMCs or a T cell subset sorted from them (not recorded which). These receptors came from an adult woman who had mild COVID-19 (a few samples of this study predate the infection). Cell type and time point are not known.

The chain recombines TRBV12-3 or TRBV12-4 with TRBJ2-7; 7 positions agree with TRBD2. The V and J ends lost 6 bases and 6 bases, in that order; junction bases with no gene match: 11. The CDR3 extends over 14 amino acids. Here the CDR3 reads CASSLSGSGAEQYF. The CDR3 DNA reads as TGTGCCAGCAGCCTTAGCGGGTCCGGGGCCGAGCAGTACTTC.

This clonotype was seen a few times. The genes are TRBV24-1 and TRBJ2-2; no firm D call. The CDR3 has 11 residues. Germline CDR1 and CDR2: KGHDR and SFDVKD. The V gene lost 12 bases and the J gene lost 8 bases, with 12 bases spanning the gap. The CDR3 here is CAVSGPGELFF. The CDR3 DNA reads TGTGCCGTTTCAGGTCCTGGGGAGCTGTTTTTT.

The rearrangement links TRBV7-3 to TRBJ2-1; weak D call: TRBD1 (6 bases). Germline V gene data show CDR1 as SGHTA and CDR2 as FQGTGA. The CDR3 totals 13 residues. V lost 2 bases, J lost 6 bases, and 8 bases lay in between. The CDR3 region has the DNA TGTGCCAGCAGCTTACAACAGGGCAATGAGCAGTTCTTC. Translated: CASSLQQGNEQFF.

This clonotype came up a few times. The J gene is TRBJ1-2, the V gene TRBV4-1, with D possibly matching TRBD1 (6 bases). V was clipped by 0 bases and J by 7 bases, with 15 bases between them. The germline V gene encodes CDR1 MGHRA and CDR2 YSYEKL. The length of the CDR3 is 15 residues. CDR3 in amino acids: CASSQEGAGGPGYTF. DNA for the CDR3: TGCGCCAGCAGCCAAGAAGGCGCGGGGGGCCCTGGCTACACCTTC.

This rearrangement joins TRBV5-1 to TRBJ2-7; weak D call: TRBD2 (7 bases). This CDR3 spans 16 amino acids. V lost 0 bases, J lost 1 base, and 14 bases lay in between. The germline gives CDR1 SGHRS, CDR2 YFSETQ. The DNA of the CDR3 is TGCGCCAGCAGCTTGGGCGGGGGCCCGACGTCCTACGAGCAGTACTTC. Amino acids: CASSLGGGPTSYEQYF.

CDR3 residues: CASSLVSGRVGNQPQHF. The CDR3 DNA sequence: TGTGCCAGCAGCTTAGTATCCGGTCGGGTCGGCAATCAGCCCCAGCATTTT. This chain joins TRBV7-2 and TRBJ1-5; D not resolved. CDR1 and CDR2 from the germline V gene are SGHTA and FQGNSA. The CDR3 extends over 17 amino acids. V was shortened by 1 base and J by 2 bases, with 15 bases between the two germline ends. Combining the CDR3 with reference TRBV7-2 and TRBJ1-5 gives the whole variable domain GAGVSQSPSNKVTEKGKDVELRCDPISGHTALYWYRQSLGQGLEFLIYFQGNSAPDKSGLPSDRFSAERTGGSVSTLTIQRTQQEDSAVYLCASSLVSGRVGNQPQHFGDGTRLSIL.

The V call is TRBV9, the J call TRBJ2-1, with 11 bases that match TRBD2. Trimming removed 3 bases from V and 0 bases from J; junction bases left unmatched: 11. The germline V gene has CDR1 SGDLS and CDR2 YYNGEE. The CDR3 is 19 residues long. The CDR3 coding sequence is TGTGCCAGCAGCGCGCCGGGACTAGCGGAATATAGCTCCTACAATGAGCAGTTCTTC. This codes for CASSAPGLAEYSSYNEQFF.

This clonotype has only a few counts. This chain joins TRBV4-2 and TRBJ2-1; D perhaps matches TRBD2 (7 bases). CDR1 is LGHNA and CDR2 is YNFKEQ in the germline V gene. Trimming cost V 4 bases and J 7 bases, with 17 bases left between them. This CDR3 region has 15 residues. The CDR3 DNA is TGTGCCAGCAGCCCACCAGCGGGAAGGGGGAATGAGCAGTTCTTC. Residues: CASSPPAGRGNEQFF.

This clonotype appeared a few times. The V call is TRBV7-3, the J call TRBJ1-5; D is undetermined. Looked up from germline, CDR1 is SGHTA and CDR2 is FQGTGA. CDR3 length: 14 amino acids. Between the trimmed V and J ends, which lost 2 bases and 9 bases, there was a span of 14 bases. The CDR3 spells CASSLPRTGTPQHF. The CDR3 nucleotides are TGTGCCAGCAGCTTACCCCGGACGGGAACGCCCCAGCATTTT.

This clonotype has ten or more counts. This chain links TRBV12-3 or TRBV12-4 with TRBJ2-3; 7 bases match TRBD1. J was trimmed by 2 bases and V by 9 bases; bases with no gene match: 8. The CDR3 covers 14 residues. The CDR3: CASKPGQHTDTQYF. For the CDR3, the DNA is TGTGCCAGTAAGCCGGGACAGCACACAGATACGCAGTATTTT.

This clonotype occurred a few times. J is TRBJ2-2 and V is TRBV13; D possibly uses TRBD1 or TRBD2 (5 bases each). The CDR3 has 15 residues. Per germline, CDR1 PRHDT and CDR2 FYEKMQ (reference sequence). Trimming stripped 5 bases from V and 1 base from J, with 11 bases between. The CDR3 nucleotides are TGTGCCAGCAGCGGACGGGGACGGAACACCGGGGAGCTGTTTTTT. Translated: CASSGRGRNTGELFF.

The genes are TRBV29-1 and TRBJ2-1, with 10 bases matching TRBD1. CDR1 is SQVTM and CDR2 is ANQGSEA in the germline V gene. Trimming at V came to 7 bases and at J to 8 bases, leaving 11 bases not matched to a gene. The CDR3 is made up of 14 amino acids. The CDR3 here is CSARDRGWLDEQFF. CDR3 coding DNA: TGCAGCGCCCGGGACAGGGGTTGGTTGGATGAGCAGTTCTTC.

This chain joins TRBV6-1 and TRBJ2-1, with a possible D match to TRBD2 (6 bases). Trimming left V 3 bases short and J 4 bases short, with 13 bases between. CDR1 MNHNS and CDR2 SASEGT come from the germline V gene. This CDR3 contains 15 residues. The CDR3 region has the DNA TGTGCCAGCAGTGATGGGCGGGATAGATACAATGAGCAGTTCTTC. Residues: CASSDGRDRYNEQFF.

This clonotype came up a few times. The CDR3 loop reads CASSQVQETQYF. The DNA for the CDR3 is TGTGCCAGCAGCCAAGTACAAGAGACCCAGTACTTC. The chain uses TRBV3-1 and TRBJ2-5; D remains unclear. Trimming stripped 1 base from V and 2 bases from J, with 2 bases between. From germline, CDR1 is LGHDT and CDR2 YNNKEL (reference sequence). The CDR3 totals 12 residues.

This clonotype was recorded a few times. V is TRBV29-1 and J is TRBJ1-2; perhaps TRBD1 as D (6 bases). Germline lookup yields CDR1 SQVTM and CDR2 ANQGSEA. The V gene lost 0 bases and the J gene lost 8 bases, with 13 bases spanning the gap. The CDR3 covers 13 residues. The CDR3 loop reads CSVEETGSGGYTF. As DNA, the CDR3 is TGCAGCGTTGAAGAAACAGGGAGTGGCGGCTACACCTTC.

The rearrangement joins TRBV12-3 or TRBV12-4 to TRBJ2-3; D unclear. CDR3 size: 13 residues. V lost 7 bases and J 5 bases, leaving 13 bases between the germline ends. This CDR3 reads CASKNTPLDTQYF. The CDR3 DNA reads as TGTGCCAGCAAAAATACTCCCTTAGATACGCAGTATTTT.

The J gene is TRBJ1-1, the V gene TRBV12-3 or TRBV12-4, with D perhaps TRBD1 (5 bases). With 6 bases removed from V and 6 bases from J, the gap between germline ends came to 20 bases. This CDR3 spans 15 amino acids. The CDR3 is CASSSLYRYPAEAFF. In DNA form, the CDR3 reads TGTGCCAGCAGCTCACTTTACAGGTACCCGGCTGAAGCTTTCTTT.

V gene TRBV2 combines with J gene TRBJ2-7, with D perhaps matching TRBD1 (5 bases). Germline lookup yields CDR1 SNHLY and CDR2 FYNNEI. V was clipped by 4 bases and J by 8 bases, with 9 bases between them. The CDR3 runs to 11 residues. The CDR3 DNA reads TGTGCCAGCAGTGGCAGGGAACAGCAGTACTTC. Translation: CASSGREQQYF.